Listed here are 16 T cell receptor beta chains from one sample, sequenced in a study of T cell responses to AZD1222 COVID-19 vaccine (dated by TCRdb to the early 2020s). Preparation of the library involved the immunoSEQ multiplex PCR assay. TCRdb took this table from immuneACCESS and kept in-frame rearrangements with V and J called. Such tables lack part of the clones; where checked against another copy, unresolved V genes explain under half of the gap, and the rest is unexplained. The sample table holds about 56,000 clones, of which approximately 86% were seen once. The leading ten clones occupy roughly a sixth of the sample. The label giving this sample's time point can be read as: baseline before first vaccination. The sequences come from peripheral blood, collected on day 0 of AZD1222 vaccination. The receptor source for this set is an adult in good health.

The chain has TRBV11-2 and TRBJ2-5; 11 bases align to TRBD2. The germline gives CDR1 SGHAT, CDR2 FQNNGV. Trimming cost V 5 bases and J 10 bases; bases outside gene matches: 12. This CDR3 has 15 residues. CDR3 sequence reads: CASSQGLAGGSNQYF. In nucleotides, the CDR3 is TGTGCCAGCAGCCAAGGTCTAGCGGGAGGTTCTAACCAGTACTTC.

The CDR3 protein is CASSIALGGELEQFF. The DNA of the CDR3 is TGTGCCAGTAGTATAGCCCTCGGGGGGGAATTAGAGCAGTTCTTC. The rearrangement links TRBV19 to TRBJ2-1; 8 bases fit TRBD2. The germline CDR1 and CDR2 sequences are LNHDA and SQIVND (reference sequence). This CDR3 comprises 15 residues. Trimming took 1 base from V and 10 from J; bases not matched to a gene: 9.

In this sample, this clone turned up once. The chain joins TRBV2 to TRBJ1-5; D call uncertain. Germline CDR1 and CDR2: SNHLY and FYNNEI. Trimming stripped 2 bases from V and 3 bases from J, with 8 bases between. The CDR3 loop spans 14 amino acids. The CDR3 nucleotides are TGTGCCAGCAGTGAACGTTGGTTCAATCAGCCCCAGCATTTT. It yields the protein CASSERWFNQPQHF.

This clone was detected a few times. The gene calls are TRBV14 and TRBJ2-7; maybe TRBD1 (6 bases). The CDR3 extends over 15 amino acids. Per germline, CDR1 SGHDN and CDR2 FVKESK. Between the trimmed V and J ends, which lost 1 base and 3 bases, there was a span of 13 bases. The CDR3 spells CASSQGGTGNYEQYF. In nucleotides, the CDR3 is TGTGCCAGCAGCCAAGGCGGTACAGGGAACTACGAGCAGTACTTC.

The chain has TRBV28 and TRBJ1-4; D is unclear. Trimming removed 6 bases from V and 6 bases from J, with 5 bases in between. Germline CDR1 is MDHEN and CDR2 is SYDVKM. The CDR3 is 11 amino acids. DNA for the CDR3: TGTGCCAGCAGGTGGGATGAAAAACTGTTTTTT. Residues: CASRWDEKLFF.

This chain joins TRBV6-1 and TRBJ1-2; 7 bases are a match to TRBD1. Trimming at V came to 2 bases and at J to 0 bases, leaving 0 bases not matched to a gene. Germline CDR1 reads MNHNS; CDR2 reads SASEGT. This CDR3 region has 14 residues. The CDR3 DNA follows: TGTGCCAGCAGTGAACAGGGGGCTAACTATGGCTACACCTTC. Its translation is CASSEQGANYGYTF.

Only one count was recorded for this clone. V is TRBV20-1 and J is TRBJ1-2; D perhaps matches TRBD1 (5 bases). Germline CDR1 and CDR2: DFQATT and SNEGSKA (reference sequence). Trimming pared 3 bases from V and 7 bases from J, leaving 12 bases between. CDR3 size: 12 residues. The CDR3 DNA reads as TGCAGTGCTAGTTCCAGGGTGGCTGGCTACACCTTC. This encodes CSASSRVAGYTF.

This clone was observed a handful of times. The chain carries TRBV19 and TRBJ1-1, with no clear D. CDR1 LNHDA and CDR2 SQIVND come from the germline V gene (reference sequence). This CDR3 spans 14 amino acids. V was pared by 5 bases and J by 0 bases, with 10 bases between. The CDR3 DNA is TGTGCCAGTAGTTCTGGCCAAATGAACACTGAAGCTTTCTTT. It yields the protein CASSSGQMNTEAFF.

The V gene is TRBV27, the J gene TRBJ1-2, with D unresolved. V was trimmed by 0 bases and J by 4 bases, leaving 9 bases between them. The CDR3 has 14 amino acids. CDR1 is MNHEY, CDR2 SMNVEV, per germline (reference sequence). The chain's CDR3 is CASSLSNNLYGYTF. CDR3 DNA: TGTGCCAGCAGTTTATCGAACAACCTCTATGGCTACACCTTC.

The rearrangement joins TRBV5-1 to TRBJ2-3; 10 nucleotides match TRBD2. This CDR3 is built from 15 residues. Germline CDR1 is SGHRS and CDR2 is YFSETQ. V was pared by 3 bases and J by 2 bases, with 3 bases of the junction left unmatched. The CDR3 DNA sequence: TGCGCCAGCAGCTCCGGACTAGCGGACACAGATACGCAGTATTTT. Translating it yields CASSSGLADTDTQYF.

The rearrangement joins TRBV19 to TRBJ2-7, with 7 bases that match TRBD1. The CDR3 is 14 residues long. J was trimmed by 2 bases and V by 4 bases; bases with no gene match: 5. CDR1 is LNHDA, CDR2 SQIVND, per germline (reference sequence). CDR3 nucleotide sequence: TGTGCCAGTAGTACCCGAGGACAGGCCTACGAGCAGTACTTC. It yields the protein CASSTRGQAYEQYF.

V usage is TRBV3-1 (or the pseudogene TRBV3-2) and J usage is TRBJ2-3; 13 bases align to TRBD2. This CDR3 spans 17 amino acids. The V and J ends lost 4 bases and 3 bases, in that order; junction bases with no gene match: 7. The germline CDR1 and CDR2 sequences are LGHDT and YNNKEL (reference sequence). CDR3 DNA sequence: TGTGCCAGCAGCCCTCGGACTAGCGGGAGTGGGACAGATACGCAGTATTTT. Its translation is CASSPRTSGSGTDTQYF.

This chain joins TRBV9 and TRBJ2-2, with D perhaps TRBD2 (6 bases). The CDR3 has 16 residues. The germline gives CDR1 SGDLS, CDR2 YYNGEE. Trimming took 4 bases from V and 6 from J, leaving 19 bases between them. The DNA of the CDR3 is TGTGCCAGCAGCTACAAACTAGCAGTTGATTCCGGGGAGCTGTTTTTT. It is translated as CASSYKLAVDSGELFF.

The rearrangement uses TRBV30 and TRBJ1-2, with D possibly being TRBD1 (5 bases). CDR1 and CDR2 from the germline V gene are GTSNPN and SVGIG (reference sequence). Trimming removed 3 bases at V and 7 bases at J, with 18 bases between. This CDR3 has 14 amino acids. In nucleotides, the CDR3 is TGTGCCTGGAGAGCCAATTACGGGACGGGTGGCTACACCTTC. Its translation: CAWRANYGTGGYTF.

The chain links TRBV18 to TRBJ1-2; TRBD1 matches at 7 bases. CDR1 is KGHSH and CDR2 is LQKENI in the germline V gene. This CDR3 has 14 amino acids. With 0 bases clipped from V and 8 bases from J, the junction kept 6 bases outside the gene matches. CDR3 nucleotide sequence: TGTGCCAGCTCACCACCGACAGGGTGGGGAGGCTACACCTTC. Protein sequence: CASSPPTGWGGYTF.

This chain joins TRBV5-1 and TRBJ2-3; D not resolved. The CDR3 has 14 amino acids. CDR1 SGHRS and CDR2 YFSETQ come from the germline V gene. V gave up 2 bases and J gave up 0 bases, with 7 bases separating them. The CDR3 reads CASSLSRSTDTQYF. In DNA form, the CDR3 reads TGCGCCAGCAGCTTATCGCGGAGCACAGATACGCAGTATTTT.